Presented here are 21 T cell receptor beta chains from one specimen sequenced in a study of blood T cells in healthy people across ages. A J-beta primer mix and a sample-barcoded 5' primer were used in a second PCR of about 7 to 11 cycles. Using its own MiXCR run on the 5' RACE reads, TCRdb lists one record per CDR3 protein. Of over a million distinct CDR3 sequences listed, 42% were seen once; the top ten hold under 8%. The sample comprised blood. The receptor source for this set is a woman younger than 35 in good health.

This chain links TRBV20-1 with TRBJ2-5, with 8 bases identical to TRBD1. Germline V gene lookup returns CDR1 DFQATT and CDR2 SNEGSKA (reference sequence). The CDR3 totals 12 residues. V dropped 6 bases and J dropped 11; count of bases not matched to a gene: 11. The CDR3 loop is CSAQDRAGGQYF. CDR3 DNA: TGCAGTGCGCAGGACAGGGCAGGAGGGCAGTACTTC.

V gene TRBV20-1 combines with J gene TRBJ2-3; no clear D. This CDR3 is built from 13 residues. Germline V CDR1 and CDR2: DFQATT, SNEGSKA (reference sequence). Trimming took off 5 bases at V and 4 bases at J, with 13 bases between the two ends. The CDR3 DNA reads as TGCAGTGCTGTCAATGTCGGCGCAGATACGCAGTATTTT. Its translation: CSAVNVGADTQYF.

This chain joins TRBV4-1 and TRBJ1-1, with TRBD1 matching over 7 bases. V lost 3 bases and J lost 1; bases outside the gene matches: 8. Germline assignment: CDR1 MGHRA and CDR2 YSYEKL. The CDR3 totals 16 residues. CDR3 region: CASSHDREVQNTEAFF. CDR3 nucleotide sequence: TGCGCCAGCAGCCACGACAGGGAGGTACAGAACACTGAAGCTTTCTTT.

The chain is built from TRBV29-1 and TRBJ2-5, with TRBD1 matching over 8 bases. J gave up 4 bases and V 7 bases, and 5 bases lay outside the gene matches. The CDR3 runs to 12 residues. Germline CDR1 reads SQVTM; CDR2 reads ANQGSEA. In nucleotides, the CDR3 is TGCAGCGAGCGCAGGGGGCGAGAGACCCAGTACTTC. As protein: CSERRGRETQYF.

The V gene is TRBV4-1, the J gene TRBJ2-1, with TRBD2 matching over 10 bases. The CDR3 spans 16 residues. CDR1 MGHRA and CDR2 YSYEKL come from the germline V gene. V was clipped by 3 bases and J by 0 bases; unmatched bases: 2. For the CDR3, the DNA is TGCGCCAGCAGCCACCCTAGCGGGAGCTCCTACAATGAGCAGTTCTTC. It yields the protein CASSHPSGSSYNEQFF.

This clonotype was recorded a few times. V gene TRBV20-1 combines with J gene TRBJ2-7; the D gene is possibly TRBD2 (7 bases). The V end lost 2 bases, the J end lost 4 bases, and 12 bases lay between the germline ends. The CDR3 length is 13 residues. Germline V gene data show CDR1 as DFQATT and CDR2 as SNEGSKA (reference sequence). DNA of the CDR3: TGCAGTGCTAGACGAGGGGGGGCATACGAGCAGTACTTC. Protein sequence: CSARRGGAYEQYF.

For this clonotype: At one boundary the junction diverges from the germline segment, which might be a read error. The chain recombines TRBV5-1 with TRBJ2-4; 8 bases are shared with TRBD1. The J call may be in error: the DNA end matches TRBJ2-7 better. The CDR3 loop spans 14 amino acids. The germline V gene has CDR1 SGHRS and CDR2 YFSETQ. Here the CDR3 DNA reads TGCACCAGCAGCATGGGACAGGTGATTGACGAGCAGTACTTC. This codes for CTSSMGQVIDEQYF.

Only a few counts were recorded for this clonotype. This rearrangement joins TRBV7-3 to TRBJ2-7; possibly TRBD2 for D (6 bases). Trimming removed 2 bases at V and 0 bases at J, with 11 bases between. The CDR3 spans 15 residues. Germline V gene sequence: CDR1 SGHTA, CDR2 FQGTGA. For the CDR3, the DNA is TGTGCCAGCAGCTTACGGGGGATCAGCTCCTACGAGCAGTACTTC. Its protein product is CASSLRGISSYEQYF. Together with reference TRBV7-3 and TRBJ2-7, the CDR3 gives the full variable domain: GAGVSQTPSNKVTEKGKYVELRCDPISGHTALYWYRQSLGQGPEFLIYFQGTGAADDSGLPNDRFFAVRPEGSVSTLKIQRTERGDSAVYLCASSLRGISSYEQYFGPGTRLTVT.

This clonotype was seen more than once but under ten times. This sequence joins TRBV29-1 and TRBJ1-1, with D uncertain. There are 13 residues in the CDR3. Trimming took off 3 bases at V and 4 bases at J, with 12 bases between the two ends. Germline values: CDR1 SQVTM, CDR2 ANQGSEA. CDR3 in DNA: TGCAGCGTTGACGGCGGGCGGGGCACTGAAGCTTTCTTT. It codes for CSVDGGRGTEAFF.

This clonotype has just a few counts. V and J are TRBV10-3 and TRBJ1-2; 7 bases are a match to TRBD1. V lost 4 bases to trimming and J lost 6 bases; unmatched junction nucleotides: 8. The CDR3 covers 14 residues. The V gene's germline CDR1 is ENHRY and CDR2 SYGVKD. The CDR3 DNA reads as TGTGCCATCAGTGGGGGAGGGGGCGCCGATGGCTACACCTTC. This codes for CAISGGGGADGYTF.

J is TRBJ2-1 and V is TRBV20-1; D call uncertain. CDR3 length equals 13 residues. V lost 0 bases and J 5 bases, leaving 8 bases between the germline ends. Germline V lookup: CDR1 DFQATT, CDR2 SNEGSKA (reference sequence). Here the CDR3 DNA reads TGCAGTGCTAGAGATCCTAGGAACAATGAGCAGTTCTTC. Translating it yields CSARDPRNNEQFF.

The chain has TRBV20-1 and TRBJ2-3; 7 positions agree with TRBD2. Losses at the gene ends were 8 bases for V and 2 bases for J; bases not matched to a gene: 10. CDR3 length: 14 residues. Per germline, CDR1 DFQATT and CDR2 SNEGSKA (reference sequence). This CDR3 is CSTSRGVPTDTQYF. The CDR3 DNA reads TGCAGTACGAGTCGGGGGGTACCCACAGATACGCAGTATTTT.

DNA for the CDR3: TGTGCTAGTGGTTTGGTACGGGCTAGCGGACAAGAGACCCAGTACTTC. This gives the protein CASGLVRASGQETQYF. The J gene is TRBJ2-5, the V gene TRBV12-5, with 7 bases matching TRBD2. The V segment lost 0 bases and the J segment 2 bases; nucleotides outside the gene matches: 6. In germline, CDR1 is LGHNT, CDR2 FRNRAP. CDR3 size: 16 residues.

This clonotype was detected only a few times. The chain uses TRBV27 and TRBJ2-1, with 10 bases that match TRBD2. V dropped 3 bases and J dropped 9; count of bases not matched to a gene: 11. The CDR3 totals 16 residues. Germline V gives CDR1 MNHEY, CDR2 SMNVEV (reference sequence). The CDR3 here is CASSFTSGGASLEQFF. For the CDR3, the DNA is TGTGCCAGCAGTTTCACCAGCGGGGGGGCCTCACTTGAGCAGTTCTTC.

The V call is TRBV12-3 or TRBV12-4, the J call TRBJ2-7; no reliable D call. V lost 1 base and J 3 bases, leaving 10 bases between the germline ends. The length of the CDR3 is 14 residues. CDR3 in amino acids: CASSLGGFVYEQYF. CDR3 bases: TGTGCCAGCAGTTTAGGCGGCTTCGTCTACGAGCAGTACTTC.

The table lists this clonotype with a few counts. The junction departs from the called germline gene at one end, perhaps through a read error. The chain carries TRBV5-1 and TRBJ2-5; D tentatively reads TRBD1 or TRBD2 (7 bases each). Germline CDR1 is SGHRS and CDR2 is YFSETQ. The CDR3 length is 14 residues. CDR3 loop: CASSPTGEGETQYF. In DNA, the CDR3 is TGTGCCAGCAGCCCAACAGGGGAGGGAGAGACCCAGTACTTC.

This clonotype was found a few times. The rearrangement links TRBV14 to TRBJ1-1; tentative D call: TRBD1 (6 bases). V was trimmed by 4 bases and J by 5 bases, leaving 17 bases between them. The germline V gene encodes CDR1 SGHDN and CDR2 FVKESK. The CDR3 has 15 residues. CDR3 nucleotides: TGTGCCAGCAGCCGCCAACAGGGTTCACGGACTGAAGCTTTCTTT. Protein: CASSRQQGSRTEAFF.

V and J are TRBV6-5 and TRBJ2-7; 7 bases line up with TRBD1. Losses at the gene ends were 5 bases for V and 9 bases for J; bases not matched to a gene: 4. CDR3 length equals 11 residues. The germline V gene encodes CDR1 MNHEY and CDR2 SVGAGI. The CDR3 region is CASSGGQVQYF. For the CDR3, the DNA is TGTGCCAGCAGTGGAGGACAGGTGCAGTACTTC.

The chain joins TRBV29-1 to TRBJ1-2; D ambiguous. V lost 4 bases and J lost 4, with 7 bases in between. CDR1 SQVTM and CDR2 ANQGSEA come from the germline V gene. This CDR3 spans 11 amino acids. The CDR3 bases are TGCAGCGTTGCGGGAGTCTATGGCTACACCTTC. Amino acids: CSVAGVYGYTF. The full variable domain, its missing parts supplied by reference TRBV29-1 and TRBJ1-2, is SAVISQKPSRDICQRGTSLTIQCQVDSQVTMMFWYRQQPGQSLTLIATANQGSEATYESGFVIDKFPISRPNLTFSTLTVSNMSPEDSSIYLCSVAGVYGYTFGSGTRLTVV.

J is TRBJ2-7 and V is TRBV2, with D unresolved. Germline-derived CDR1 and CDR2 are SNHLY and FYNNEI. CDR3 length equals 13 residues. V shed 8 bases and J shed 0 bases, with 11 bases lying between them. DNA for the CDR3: TGTGCCAGCGGCCCCATTATCTCCTACGAGCAGTACTTC. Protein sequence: CASGPIISYEQYF.

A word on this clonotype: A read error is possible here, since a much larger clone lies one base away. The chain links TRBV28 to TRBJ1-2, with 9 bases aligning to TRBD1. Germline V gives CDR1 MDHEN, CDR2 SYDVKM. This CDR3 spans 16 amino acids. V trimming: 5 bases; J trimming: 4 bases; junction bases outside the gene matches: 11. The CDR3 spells CASSRVTGGAGYGYTF. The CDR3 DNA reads TGTGCCAGCAGTCGAGTTACAGGGGGCGCAGGCTATGGCTACACCTTC.